This T cell receptor beta chain originates from a study of tissue T cells after allogeneic stem cell transplantation. Trimming pared 8 bases from V and 0 bases from J, leaving 10 bases between. CDR1 is ENHRY, CDR2 SYGVKD, per germline. The CDR3 has 13 residues. In regard to this clone: Its specificity is unknown.

General study points: Few T cell clones were shared across patients, but motif clusters showed tissue-specific shared signatures. Tissue-detected TCR repertoire was only partly captured by blood and spleen T cells. Sampling depth was limited, and the cohort was small and clinically varied.

The repertoire was sequenced with immunoSEQ multiplex PCR; TCRdb's copy has only in-frame clones and lacks some. Here the sample spans over 25,000 clones, roughly 87% being singletons. This TCR derives from a woman aged 18 to 55 who later had graft-versus-host disease after an allogeneic stem cell transplant. J is TRBJ1-2 and V is TRBV10-3; D remains unclear. Specimen: blood, collected before transplantation. The CDR3 sequence: CAIGEQANYGYTF. The CDR3 region has the DNA TGTGCCATCGGGGAGCAAGCTAACTATGGCTACACCTTC.